These 21 T cell receptor beta chains came from one sample sequenced in a study of shared clonotypes between healthy human individuals (dated by TCRdb to 2019 to 2021). Libraries were prepared through the immunoSEQ multiplex PCR assay. Held by TCRdb, this immuneACCESS table contains in-frame sequences only and omits some clones. Under half of the omission traces to an unresolved V gene where checked; the cause of the rest is unknown. The sample contains around 720,000 clones, 73% of them found a single time. Around 1.7% of the sample is in the top ten clones. The sequencing sample was made of memory CD4+ T cells sorted from blood. This specimen's cell subset or site label, per the study, means: CD45RA-negative fraction. Receptors were obtained from a woman aged 25-40 years in good health.

This clone has more than one count but fewer than ten. The V gene is TRBV10-2, the J gene TRBJ1-4; D call uncertain. The CDR3 extends over 14 amino acids. CDR1 and CDR2 (germline): WSHSY, SAAADI. V was pared by 0 bases and J by 5 bases, with 7 bases between. CDR3 sequence: CASSESNRNEKLFF. The CDR3 region has the DNA TGCGCCAGCAGTGAGTCGAATCGGAATGAAAAACTGTTTTTT.

This clone was recorded a few times. The same CDR3 can be traced to other DNA sequences in this sample. The chain links TRBV15 to TRBJ2-7; a possible D gene is TRBD1 (5 bases). V was cut by 2 bases and J by 1 base, with 6 bases left in between. The germline V gene has CDR1 LNHNV and CDR2 YYDKDF (reference sequence). The CDR3 covers 13 residues. CDR3 amino acids: CATSRQGSYEQYF. The DNA of the CDR3 is TGTGCCACCAGCAGACAGGGATCCTACGAGCAGTACTTC.

This clone came up many times. This chain connects TRBV2 to TRBJ1-5, with 9 bases aligning to TRBD1. The CDR3 sequence is 14 residues long. Trimming cost V 2 bases and J 9 bases; bases outside gene matches: 5. Per the germline V gene, CDR1 is SNHLY and CDR2 is FYNNEI. For the CDR3, the DNA is TGTGCCAGCAGTGAAAGGGGACAGGGAGGGCCCCAGCATTTT. It codes for CASSERGQGGPQHF.

V usage is TRBV6-5 and J usage is TRBJ2-7; weak D call: TRBD1 (6 bases). V lost 5 bases and J lost 3, with 14 bases in between. CDR1 MNHEY and CDR2 SVGAGI come from the germline V gene. The CDR3 covers 14 residues. CDR3 DNA sequence: TGTGCCAGCAGTGGTCGGACAGAGAGCTACGAGCAGTACTTC. Protein sequence: CASSGRTESYEQYF.

The chain joins TRBV4-1 to TRBJ1-1, with D perhaps TRBD1 (5 bases). The CDR3 totals 15 residues. Trimming stripped 1 base from V and 9 bases from J, with 18 bases between. Germline V CDR1 and CDR2: MGHRA, YSYEKL. CDR3 amino acids: CASSQGLGGAYKAFF. For the CDR3, the DNA is TGCGCCAGCAGCCAAGGCCTTGGAGGGGCTTATAAAGCTTTCTTT.

The rearrangement links TRBV28 to TRBJ1-2; a possible D gene is TRBD1 (5 bases). V dropped 3 bases and J dropped 2 bases, with 10 bases sitting between them. This CDR3 is 14 amino acids long. Germline CDR1 and CDR2: MDHEN and SYDVKM. CDR3 bases: TGTGCCAGCAGTTTCATCGGGGGAAACTATGGCTACACCTTC. It encodes CASSFIGGNYGYTF.

This chain's CDR3 is CASSATNLHNFNYGYTF. The CDR3 DNA is TGTGCCAGCAGTGCAACCAACTTACACAACTTTAACTATGGCTACACCTTC. This chain links TRBV28 with TRBJ1-2; D gene ambiguous. Trimming removed 5 bases at V and 1 base at J, with 20 bases between. CDR1 MDHEN and CDR2 SYDVKM come from the germline V gene. The length of the CDR3 is 17 residues.

In its sample, this clone was seen a few times. The chain has TRBV2 and TRBJ1-4, with D tentatively TRBD1 (5 bases). Germline loops: CDR1 SNHLY, CDR2 FYNNEI. V shed 8 bases and J shed 3 bases, with 19 bases lying between them. The CDR3 length is 16 residues. CDR3 protein: CASVRDSLLANEKLFF. The CDR3 DNA sequence: TGTGCCAGCGTCCGAGACAGCCTTCTGGCTAATGAAAAACTGTTTTTT.

The chain joins TRBV15 to TRBJ2-3, with 9 bases matching TRBD1. The CDR3 has 17 residues. Trimming at V came to 4 bases and at J to 4 bases, leaving 12 bases not matched to a gene. Germline loops: CDR1 LNHNV, CDR2 YYDKDF (reference sequence). CDR3 amino acids: CATSTLTGGLIADTQYF. As DNA, the CDR3 is TGTGCCACCAGCACACTCACAGGGGGCCTTATCGCAGATACGCAGTATTTT. The whole variable domain, remainder taken from reference TRBV15 and TRBJ2-3, is DAMVIQNPRYQVTQFGKPVTLSCSQTLNHNVMYWYQQKSSQAPKLLFHYYDKDFNNEADTPDNFQSRRPNTSFCFLDIRSPGLGDTAMYLCATSTLTGGLIADTQYFGPGTRLTVL.

V usage is TRBV18 and J usage is TRBJ1-5; D is perhaps TRBD1 (6 bases). The CDR3 spans 14 residues. V was trimmed by 6 bases and J by 7 bases, leaving 16 bases between them. Germline lookup yields CDR1 KGHSH and CDR2 LQKENI. CDR3 amino acids: CASSVNRVGQPQHF. The CDR3 region has the DNA TGTGCCAGCTCGGTAAACAGGGTTGGGCAGCCCCAGCATTTT.

This clone was found many times. The rearrangement uses TRBV5-8 and TRBJ2-1; 10 bases are shared with TRBD2. The CDR3 contains 18 residues. The J segment lost 5 bases and the V segment lost 4 bases, leaving 15 bases of the junction unmatched. Germline V gene data show CDR1 as SGHTS and CDR2 as YDEGEE. CDR3 in amino acids: CASSHALGLAGEDNEQFF. CDR3 DNA: TGTGCCAGCAGCCACGCCCTGGGGCTAGCGGGAGAGGACAATGAGCAGTTCTTC.

This clone was picked up many times. The gene calls are TRBV27 and TRBJ2-7; no reliable D call. The CDR3 has 13 amino acids. The germline V gene has CDR1 MNHEY and CDR2 SMNVEV (reference sequence). The ends were cut back, 5 bases at V and 2 bases at J, with 10 bases in the middle. The CDR3 coding sequence is TGTGCCAGCAGTGGCCAGGAGACCTACGAGCAGTACTTC. This codes for CASSGQETYEQYF.

In this sample, this clone turned up a few times. The chain employs TRBV7-6 and TRBJ1-5, with D uncertain. Germline V gene lookup returns CDR1 SGHVS and CDR2 FNYEAQ. Trimming took 6 bases from V and 3 from J, leaving 15 bases between them. The CDR3 length is 15 residues. The CDR3 sequence: CASSRSSGLNQPQHF. The CDR3 bases are TGTGCCAGCAGTCGTAGCTCAGGTCTCAATCAGCCCCAGCATTTT.

This clone has ten or more counts. The chain uses TRBV9 and TRBJ2-1; D is ambiguous. Germline V gives CDR1 SGDLS, CDR2 YYNGEE. The V end was cut by 4 bases, the J end by 2 bases, with 4 bases between. This CDR3 spans 12 amino acids. CDR3 region: CASSPTYNEQFF. The CDR3, as DNA: TGTGCCAGCAGCCCGACCTACAATGAGCAGTTCTTC.

The rearrangement links TRBV2 to TRBJ1-5; D gene unclear. In germline, CDR1 is SNHLY, CDR2 FYNNEI. V was pared by 5 bases and J by 2 bases, with 13 bases between. The CDR3 totals 15 residues. The CDR3 is CASSQTAEGNQPQHF. In nucleotides, the CDR3 is TGTGCCAGCAGTCAGACCGCAGAAGGCAATCAGCCCCAGCATTTT.

A note on this clone: This probably arose from a read error, given a far larger clone one base away. Other DNA sequences within the sample encode an identical CDR3. This chain links TRBV27 with TRBJ2-3; a possible D gene is TRBD2 (6 bases). Per germline, CDR1 MNHEY and CDR2 SMNVEV (reference sequence). This CDR3 has 14 amino acids. V was pared by 2 bases and J by 0 bases, with 6 bases between. The CDR3 loop is CASSLAGSTDTQYF. In DNA, the CDR3 is TGTGCCAGCAGTTTAGCGGGGAGCACAGATACGCAGTATTTT.

This CDR3 is CASSPGTGRTDGELFF. The CDR3 nucleotides are TGTGCCAGCAGCCCCGGGACAGGGCGAACTGACGGGGAGCTGTTTTTT. V gene TRBV7-9 combines with J gene TRBJ2-2; 9 bases fit TRBD1. CDR3 length: 16 amino acids. V gave up 5 bases and J gave up 7 bases; unmatched junction bases: 11. Germline CDR1 and CDR2: SEHNR and FQNEAQ (reference sequence).

This clone was picked up many times. This chain links TRBV7-6 with TRBJ2-1, with unresolved D. Between the trimmed V and J ends, which lost 1 base and 9 bases, there was a span of 7 bases. CDR1 SGHVS and CDR2 FNYEAQ come from the germline V gene. The CDR3 runs 12 residues. Here the CDR3 reads CASSLDTGEQFF. DNA of the CDR3: TGTGCCAGCAGCTTAGACACCGGTGAGCAGTTCTTC.

V usage is TRBV28 and J usage is TRBJ2-1; 9 bases line up with TRBD2. CDR1 and CDR2 (germline): MDHEN, SYDVKM. This CDR3 is 11 amino acids long. V was pared by 7 bases and J by 16 bases, with 8 bases of the junction left unmatched. The chain's CDR3 is CASKSAGGEFF. The CDR3, as DNA: TGTGCCAGCAAATCAGCGGGAGGTGAATTCTTC.

The chain has TRBV10-3 and TRBJ2-3; D is uncertain. Per germline, CDR1 ENHRY and CDR2 SYGVKD. The V end lost 5 bases, the J end lost 1 base, and 7 bases lay between the germline ends. The CDR3 covers 13 residues. CDR3: CAISPPGTDTQYF. DNA for the CDR3: TGTGCCATCAGTCCGCCAGGCACAGATACGCAGTATTTT.

The table lists this clone with a few counts. The sample contains more than one DNA sequence encoding this CDR3. V usage is TRBV27 and J usage is TRBJ2-7; 8 bases align to TRBD1. V was clipped by 5 bases and J by 4 bases; unmatched bases: 4. The germline V gene has CDR1 MNHEY and CDR2 SMNVEV (reference sequence). This CDR3 spans 13 amino acids. The CDR3 bases are TGTGCCAGCAGTCGAGACAGGGGTTACGAGCAGTACTTC. Its translation is CASSRDRGYEQYF.